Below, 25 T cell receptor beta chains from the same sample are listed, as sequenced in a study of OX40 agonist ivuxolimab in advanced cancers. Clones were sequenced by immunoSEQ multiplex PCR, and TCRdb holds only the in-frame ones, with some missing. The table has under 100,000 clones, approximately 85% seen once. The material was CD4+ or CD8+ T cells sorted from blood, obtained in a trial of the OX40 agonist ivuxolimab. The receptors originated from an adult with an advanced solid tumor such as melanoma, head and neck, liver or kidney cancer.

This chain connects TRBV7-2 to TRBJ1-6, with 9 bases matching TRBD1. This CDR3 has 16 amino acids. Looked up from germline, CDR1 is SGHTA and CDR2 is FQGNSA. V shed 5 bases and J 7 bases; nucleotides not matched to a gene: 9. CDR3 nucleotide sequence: TGTGCCAGCAGCCCCGGGACAGGGAATCACAATTCACCCCTCCACTTT. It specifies CASSPGTGNHNSPLHF.

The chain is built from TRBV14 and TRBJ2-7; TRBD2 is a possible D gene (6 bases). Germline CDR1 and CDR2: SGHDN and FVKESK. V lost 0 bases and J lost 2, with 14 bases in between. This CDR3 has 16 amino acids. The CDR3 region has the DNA TGTGCCAGCAGCCAAGATCTGGCTAGCGCGGCCTACGAGCAGTACTTC. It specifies CASSQDLASAAYEQYF.

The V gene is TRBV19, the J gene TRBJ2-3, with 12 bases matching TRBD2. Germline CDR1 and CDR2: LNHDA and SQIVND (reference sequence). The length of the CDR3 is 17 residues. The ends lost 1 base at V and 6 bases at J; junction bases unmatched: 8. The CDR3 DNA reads TGTGCCAGTAGTATAGTCCAACTAGCGGGAGGAAGGGATACGCAGTATTTT. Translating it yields CASSIVQLAGGRDTQYF.

In DNA, the CDR3 is TGTGCCAGCACTCACCAAGAGACCCAGTACTTC. This codes for CASTHQETQYF. The chain has TRBV28 and TRBJ2-5, with D uncertain. Germline V lookup: CDR1 MDHEN, CDR2 SYDVKM. V dropped 7 bases and J dropped 0 bases, with 3 bases sitting between them. This CDR3 spans 11 amino acids.

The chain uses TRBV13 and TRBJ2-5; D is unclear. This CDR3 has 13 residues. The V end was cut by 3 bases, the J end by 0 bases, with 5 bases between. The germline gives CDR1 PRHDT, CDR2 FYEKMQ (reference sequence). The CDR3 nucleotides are TGTGCCAGCAGCTTGGGTCACCAAGAGACCCAGTACTTC. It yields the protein CASSLGHQETQYF.

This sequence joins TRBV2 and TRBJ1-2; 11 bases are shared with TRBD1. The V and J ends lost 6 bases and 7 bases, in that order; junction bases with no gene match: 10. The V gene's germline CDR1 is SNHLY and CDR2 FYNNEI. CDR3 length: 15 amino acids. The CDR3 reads CASSADRGRVTGYTF. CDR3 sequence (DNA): TGTGCCAGCAGCGCGGACAGGGGGCGCGTAACTGGCTACACCTTC. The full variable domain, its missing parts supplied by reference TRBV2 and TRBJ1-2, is EPEVTQTPSHQVTQMGQEVILRCVPISNHLYFYWYRQILGQKVEFLVSFYNNEISEKSEIFDDQFSVERPDGSNFTLKIRSTKLEDSAMYFCASSADRGRVTGYTFGSGTRLTVV.

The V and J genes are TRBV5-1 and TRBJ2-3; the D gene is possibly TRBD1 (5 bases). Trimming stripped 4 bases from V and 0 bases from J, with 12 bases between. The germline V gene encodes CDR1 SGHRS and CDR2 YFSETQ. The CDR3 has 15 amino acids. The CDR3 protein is CASSALGRSTDTQYF. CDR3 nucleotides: TGCGCCAGCAGCGCTCTGGGGCGGAGCACAGATACGCAGTATTTT.

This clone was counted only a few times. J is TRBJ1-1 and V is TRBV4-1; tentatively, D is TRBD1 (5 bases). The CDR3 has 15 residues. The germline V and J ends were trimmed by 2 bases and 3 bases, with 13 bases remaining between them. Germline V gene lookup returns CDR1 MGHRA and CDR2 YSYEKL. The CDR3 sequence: CASSQTGRGYTEAFF. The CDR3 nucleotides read TGCGCCAGCAGCCAAACCGGGAGGGGATACACTGAAGCTTTCTTT.

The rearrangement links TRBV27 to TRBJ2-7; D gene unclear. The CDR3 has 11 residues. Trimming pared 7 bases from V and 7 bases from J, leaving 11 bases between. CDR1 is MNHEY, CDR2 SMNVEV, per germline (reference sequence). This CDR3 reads CASTHRGEQYF. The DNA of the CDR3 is TGTGCCAGCACCCACCGAGGAGAGCAGTACTTC.

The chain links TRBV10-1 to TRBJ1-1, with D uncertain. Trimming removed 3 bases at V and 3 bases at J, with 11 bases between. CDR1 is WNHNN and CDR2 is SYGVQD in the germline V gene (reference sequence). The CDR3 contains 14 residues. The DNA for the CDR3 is TGCGCCAGCAGTGACCGGACGAAGCACACTGAAGCTTTCTTT. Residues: CASSDRTKHTEAFF.

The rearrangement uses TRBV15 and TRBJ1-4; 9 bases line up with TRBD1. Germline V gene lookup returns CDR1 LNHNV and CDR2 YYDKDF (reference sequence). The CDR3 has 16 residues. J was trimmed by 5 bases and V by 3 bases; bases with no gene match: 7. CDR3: CATSRRGQGLNEKLFF. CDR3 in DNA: TGTGCCACCAGCAGGAGGGGACAGGGTCTCAATGAAAAACTGTTTTTT.

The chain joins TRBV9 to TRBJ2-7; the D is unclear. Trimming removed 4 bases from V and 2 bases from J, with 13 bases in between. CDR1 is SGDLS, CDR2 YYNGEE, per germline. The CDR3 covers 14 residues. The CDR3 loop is CASSSRPMAYEQYF. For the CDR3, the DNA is TGTGCCAGCAGCTCCCGGCCCATGGCCTACGAGCAGTACTTC.

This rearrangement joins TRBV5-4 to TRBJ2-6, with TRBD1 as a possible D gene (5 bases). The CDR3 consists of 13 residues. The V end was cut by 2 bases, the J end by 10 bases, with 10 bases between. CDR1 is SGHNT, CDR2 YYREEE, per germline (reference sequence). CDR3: CASSFTGVNVLTF. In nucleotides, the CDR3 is TGTGCCAGCAGCTTTACAGGAGTGAACGTCCTGACTTTC.

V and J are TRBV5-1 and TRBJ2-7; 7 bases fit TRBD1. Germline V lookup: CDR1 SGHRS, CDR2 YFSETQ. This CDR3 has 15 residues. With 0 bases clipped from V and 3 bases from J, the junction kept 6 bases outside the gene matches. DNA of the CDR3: TGCGCCAGCAGCTTGGAGTGGGACAGAGACTACGAGCAGTACTTC. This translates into CASSLEWDRDYEQYF.

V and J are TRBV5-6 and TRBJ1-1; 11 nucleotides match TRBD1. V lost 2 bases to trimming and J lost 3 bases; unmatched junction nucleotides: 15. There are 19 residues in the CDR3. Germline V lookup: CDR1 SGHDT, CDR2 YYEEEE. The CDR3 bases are TGTGCCAGCAGCTTAATGGGCGGCGGGACAGGGGGTTTGCACACTGAAGCTTTCTTT. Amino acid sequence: CASSLMGGGTGGLHTEAFF. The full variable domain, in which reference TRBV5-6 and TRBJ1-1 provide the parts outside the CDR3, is DAGVTQSPTHLIKTRGQQVTLRCSPKSGHDTVSWYQQALGQGPQFIFQYYEEEERQRGNFPDRFSGHQFPNYSSELNVNALLLGDSALYLCASSLMGGGTGGLHTEAFFGQGTRLTVV.

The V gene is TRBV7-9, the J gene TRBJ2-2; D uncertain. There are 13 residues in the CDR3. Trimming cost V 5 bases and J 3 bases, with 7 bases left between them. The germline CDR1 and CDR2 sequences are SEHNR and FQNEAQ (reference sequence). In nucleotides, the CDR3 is TGTGCCAGCAGCCTGATTTACACCGGGGAGCTGTTTTTT. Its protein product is CASSLIYTGELFF.

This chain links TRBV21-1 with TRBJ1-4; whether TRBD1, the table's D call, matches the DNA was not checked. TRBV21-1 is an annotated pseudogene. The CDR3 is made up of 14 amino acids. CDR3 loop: CASSKGANNEKLFF. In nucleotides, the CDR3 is TGTGCCAGCAGCAAGGGGGCCAATAATGAAAAACTGTTTTTT.

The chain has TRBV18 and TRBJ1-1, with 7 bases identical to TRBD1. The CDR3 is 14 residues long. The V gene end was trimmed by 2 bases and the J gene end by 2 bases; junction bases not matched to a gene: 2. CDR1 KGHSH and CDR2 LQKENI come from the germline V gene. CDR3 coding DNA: TGTGCCAGCTCACCAACAGGGGCAAACACTGAAGCTTTCTTT. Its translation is CASSPTGANTEAFF.

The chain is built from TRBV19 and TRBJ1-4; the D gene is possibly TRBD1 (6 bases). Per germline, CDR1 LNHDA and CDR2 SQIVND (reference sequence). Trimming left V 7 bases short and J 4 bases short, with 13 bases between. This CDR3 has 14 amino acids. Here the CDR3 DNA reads TGTGCCAGTAAGGAGACAGGAGGTAATGAAAAACTGTTTTTT. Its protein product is CASKETGGNEKLFF.

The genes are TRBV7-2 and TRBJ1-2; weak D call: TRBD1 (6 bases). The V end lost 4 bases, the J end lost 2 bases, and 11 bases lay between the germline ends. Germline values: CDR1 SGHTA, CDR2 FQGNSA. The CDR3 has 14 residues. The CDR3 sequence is CASSSDRHNYGYTF. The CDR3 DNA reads TGTGCCAGCAGCTCCGACAGGCACAACTATGGCTACACCTTC. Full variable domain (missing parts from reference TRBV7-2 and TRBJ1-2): GAGVSQSPSNKVTEKGKDVELRCDPISGHTALYWYRQSLGQGLEFLIYFQGNSAPDKSGLPSDRFSAERTGGSVSTLTIQRTQQEDSAVYLCASSSDRHNYGYTFGSGTRLTVV.

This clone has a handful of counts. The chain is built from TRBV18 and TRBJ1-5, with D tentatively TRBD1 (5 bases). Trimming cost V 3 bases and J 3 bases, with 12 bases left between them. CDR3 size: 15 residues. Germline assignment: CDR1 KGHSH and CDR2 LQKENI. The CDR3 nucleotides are TGTGCCAGCTCACCGACGGCAGGGAACAATCAGCCCCAGCATTTT. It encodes CASSPTAGNNQPQHF.

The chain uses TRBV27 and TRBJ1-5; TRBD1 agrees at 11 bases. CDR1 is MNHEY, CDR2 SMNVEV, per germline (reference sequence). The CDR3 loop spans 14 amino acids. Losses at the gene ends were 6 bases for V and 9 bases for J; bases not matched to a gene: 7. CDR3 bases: TGTGCCAGCAGCCGCGGACAGGGGGCATGGCCCCAGCATTTT. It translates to CASSRGQGAWPQHF.

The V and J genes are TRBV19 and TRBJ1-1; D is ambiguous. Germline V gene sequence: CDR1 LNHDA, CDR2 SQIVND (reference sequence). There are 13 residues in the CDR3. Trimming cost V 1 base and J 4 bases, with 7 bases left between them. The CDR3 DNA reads TGTGCCAGTAGTATAGCTCGGGCCACTGAAGCTTTCTTT. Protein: CASSIARATEAFF.

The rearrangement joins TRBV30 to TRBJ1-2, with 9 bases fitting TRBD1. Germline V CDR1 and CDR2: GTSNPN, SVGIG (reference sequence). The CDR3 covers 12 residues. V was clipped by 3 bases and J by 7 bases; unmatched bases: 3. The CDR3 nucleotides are TGTGCCTGGAGGGGACAGGGAGGTGGCTACACCTTC. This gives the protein CAWRGQGGGYTF. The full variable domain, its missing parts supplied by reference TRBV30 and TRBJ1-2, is SQTIHQWPATLVQPVGSPLSLECTVEGTSNPNLYWYRQAAGRGLQLLFYSVGIGQISSEVPQNLSASRPQDRQFILSSKKLLLSDSGFYLCAWRGQGGGYTFGSGTRLTVV.

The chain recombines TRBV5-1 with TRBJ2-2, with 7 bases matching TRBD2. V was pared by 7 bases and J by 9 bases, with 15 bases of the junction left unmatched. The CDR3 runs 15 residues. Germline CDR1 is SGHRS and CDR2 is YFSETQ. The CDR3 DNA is TGCGCCAGCTGGGACGGTTCTAGCGGCAATAGGGAGCTGTTTTTT. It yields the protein CASWDGSSGNRELFF.